This passage covers 17 T cell receptor beta chains from one sample sequenced in a study of Graves' ophthalmopathy and Graves' hyperthyroidism. RNA transcripts served as template for amplifying TCR beta CDR3 sequences. RT-PCR was first run with HTBI primers, then multiplex PCR in a second round. Using its own MiXCR run on the multiplex PCR reads, TCRdb lists one record per CDR3 protein. Counted here are more than 1,000,000 distinct CDR3 sequences, approximately 35% occurring once; the ten biggest clones make up around 10%. The sequenced sample consisted of peripheral blood or thyroid tissue (not recorded which). These receptors originate from an adult man with Graves' hyperthyroidism.

This clonotype has at least ten counts. The chain carries TRBV29-1 and TRBJ2-2; unclear D gene. V was pared by 7 bases and J by 0 bases, with 6 bases between. The CDR3 consists of 12 residues. Per the germline V gene, CDR1 is SQVTM and CDR2 is ANQGSEA. The CDR3: CSATANTGELFF. The CDR3 bases are TGCAGCGCGACTGCGAACACCGGGGAGCTGTTTTTT.

This chain connects TRBV9 to TRBJ2-2, with 7 bases aligning to TRBD1. Germline loops: CDR1 SGDLS, CDR2 YYNGEE. The CDR3 sequence is 16 residues long. J lost 6 bases, V lost 5 bases, and 13 bases had no gene match. CDR3 sequence reads: CASSYSGQITSGELFF. The DNA for the CDR3 is TGTGCCAGCAGTTACTCGGGACAGATAACCTCCGGGGAGCTGTTTTTT. Full variable domain (rest looked up from reference TRBV9 and TRBJ2-2): DSGVTQTPKHLITATGQRVTLRCSPRSGDLSVYWYQQSLDQGLQFLIQYYNGEERAKGNILERFSAQQFPDLHSELNLSSLELGDSALYFCASSYSGQITSGELFFGEGSRLTVL.

The chain combines TRBV6-1 with TRBJ2-7; D is perhaps TRBD1 (5 bases). The CDR3 spans 15 residues. V was shortened by 2 bases and J by 6 bases, with 17 bases between the two germline ends. Per germline, CDR1 MNHNS and CDR2 SASEGT. The CDR3: CASSEYGQGLLEQYF. The CDR3 DNA follows: TGTGCCAGCAGTGAATATGGTCAGGGCTTACTCGAGCAGTACTTC.

The V and J genes are TRBV7-9 and TRBJ2-7; D not certain. CDR1 is SEHNR and CDR2 is FQNEAQ in the germline V gene (reference sequence). The length of the CDR3 is 12 residues. The DNA of the CDR3 is TGTGCTGGCGGCGGTCGTCCCTACGAGCAGTACTTC. Translation gives CAGGGRPYEQYF.

This clonotype appeared many times. V gene TRBV6-5 combines with J gene TRBJ2-2; 15 positions match TRBD2. The junction had 3 bases not matched to a gene; V was cut back by 8 bases and J by 5 bases. Germline values: CDR1 MNHEY, CDR2 SVGAGI. The CDR3 loop spans 15 amino acids. The CDR3 DNA follows: TGTGCCAGCTCAGGACTAGCGGGGGGGACCGGGGAGCTGTTTTTT. Protein product: CASSGLAGGTGELFF.

This clonotype has at least ten counts. This rearrangement joins TRBV10-3 to TRBJ2-5, with TRBD2 identical over 12 bases. V gave up 0 bases and J gave up 3 bases; unmatched junction bases: 5. Per the germline V gene, CDR1 is ENHRY and CDR2 is SYGVKD. The CDR3 covers 17 residues. The CDR3 protein is CAISESLAGGYEETQYF. The DNA of the CDR3 is TGTGCCATCAGTGAGTCACTAGCGGGGGGTTACGAAGAGACCCAGTACTTC.

Remarks on this clonotype: This could be a read error, since a much larger clone is one nucleotide away. The chain joins TRBV12-3 or TRBV12-4 to TRBJ2-7; 7 nucleotides line up with TRBD1. J was trimmed by 3 bases and V by 3 bases; bases with no gene match: 8. This CDR3 has 15 residues. Here the CDR3 DNA reads TGTGCCAGCAGTTTTGTGTCAGGGGGTTTCTACGAGCAGTACTTC. Protein: CASSFVSGGFYEQYF.

In this sample, this clonotype turned up many times. The chain recombines TRBV19 with TRBJ1-1; D gene unclear. The CDR3 length is 15 residues. Per germline, CDR1 LNHDA and CDR2 SQIVND (reference sequence). V lost 4 bases to trimming and J lost 1 base, with 13 bases between them. This chain's CDR3 is CASSTRSESNTEAFF. The CDR3 DNA is TGTGCCAGTAGTACTCGGTCGGAATCGAACACTGAAGCTTTCTTT. Based on the CDR3 plus reference TRBV19 and TRBJ1-1, the full variable domain is DGGITQSPKYLFRKEGQNVTLSCEQNLNHDAMYWYRQDPGQGLRLIYYSQIVNDFQKGDIAEGYSVSREKKESFPLTVTSAQKNPTAFYLCASSTRSESNTEAFFGQGTRLTVV.

This clonotype showed up many times. CDR3 residues: CASSSNGEKTQYF. CDR3 in DNA: TGTGCCAGCAGCTCCAACGGGGAGAAGACCCAGTACTTC. V usage is TRBV7-3 and J usage is TRBJ2-5; a weak D match, TRBD2 (5 bases). The germline gives CDR1 SGHTA, CDR2 FQGTGA. The V and J ends lost 4 bases and 6 bases respectively, with 12 bases between them. The CDR3 runs 13 residues.

The gene calls are TRBV4-3 and TRBJ2-7; D gene unclear. CDR1 and CDR2 from the germline V gene are LGHNA and YSLEER. V was cut by 2 bases and J by 6 bases, with 20 bases left in between. This CDR3 comprises 16 residues. The CDR3 protein is CASSQPLQRTNSEQYF. The CDR3 DNA reads TGCGCCAGCAGCCAACCCCTACAGCGAACCAACTCCGAGCAGTACTTC.

The chain joins TRBV12-3 or TRBV12-4 to TRBJ1-4, with 9 bases aligning to TRBD1. The ends lost 5 bases at V and 7 bases at J; junction bases unmatched: 5. CDR3 size: 14 residues. The CDR3 DNA follows: TGTGCCAGCAGTCGGGACAGGGCTTCTGAAAAACTGTTTTTT. It specifies CASSRDRASEKLFF.

This clonotype was seen ten or more times. The chain employs TRBV25-1 and TRBJ2-3; 9 bases align to TRBD2. The CDR3 runs to 16 residues. The germline CDR1 and CDR2 sequences are MGHDK and SYGVNS. With V trimmed by 6 bases and J by 2 bases, 9 bases remained unmatched. For the CDR3, the DNA is TGTGCCAGCAGCCCCCGTAGCGGGAGCAACACAGATACGCAGTATTTT. Protein product: CASSPRSGSNTDTQYF. Full variable domain (rest looked up from reference TRBV25-1 and TRBJ2-3): EADIYQTPRYLVIGTGKKITLECSQTMGHDKMYWYQQDPGMELHLIHYSYGVNSTEKGDLSSESTVSRIRTEHFPLTLESARPSHTSQYLCASSPRSGSNTDTQYFGPGTRLTVL.

The genes are TRBV29-1 and TRBJ1-5; 7 bases are shared with TRBD1. The V gene end was trimmed by 4 bases and the J gene end by 7 bases; junction bases not matched to a gene: 7. Germline-derived CDR1 and CDR2 are SQVTM and ANQGSEA. The CDR3 runs 13 residues. The CDR3 sequence: CSVGSRTGQPQHF. The CDR3 nucleotides read TGCAGCGTTGGGTCGAGGACAGGCCAGCCCCAGCATTTT.

This clonotype was seen repeatedly, ten times or more. This chain uses TRBV12-3 or TRBV12-4 with TRBJ1-5; D gene ambiguous. Trimming took off 7 bases at V and 1 base at J, with 8 bases between the two ends. The CDR3 sequence is 13 residues long. CDR3 protein: CASTTVSNQPQHF. The CDR3 DNA follows: TGTGCCAGCACAACAGTCAGCAATCAGCCCCAGCATTTT.

V and J are TRBV19 and TRBJ2-6; D might be TRBD1 (6 bases). The germline V gene has CDR1 LNHDA and CDR2 SQIVND (reference sequence). The CDR3 has 19 amino acids. Between the trimmed V and J ends, which lost 0 bases and 0 bases, there was a span of 15 bases. The CDR3 DNA reads TGTGCCAGTAGTATAGATCCGGGACACCTTCCCTCTGGGGCCAACGTCCTGACTTTC. It encodes CASSIDPGHLPSGANVLTF. The complete variable domain, with remaining parts taken from reference TRBV19 and TRBJ2-6, reads DGGITQSPKYLFRKEGQNVTLSCEQNLNHDAMYWYRQDPGQGLRLIYYSQIVNDFQKGDIAEGYSVSREKKESFPLTVTSAQKNPTAFYLCASSIDPGHLPSGANVLTFGAGSRLTVL.

This clonotype was seen more than once but under ten times. The chain has TRBV2 and TRBJ1-3, with D maybe TRBD1 (5 bases). The CDR3 sequence is 14 residues long. The germline CDR1 and CDR2 sequences are SNHLY and FYNNEI. V was clipped by 5 bases and J by 2 bases, with 10 bases between them. DNA of the CDR3: TGTGCCAGCAGTTATCGAGGGGCTGGAAACACCATATATTTT. This encodes CASSYRGAGNTIYF.

Concerning this clonotype: The CDR3 carries no conserved terminal phenylalanine or tryptophan, so it likely arises from a read error. The V call is TRBV7-3, the J call TRBJ2-5; the D is unclear. Germline V CDR1 and CDR2: SGHTA, FQGTGA. The CDR3 sequence is 14 residues long. DNA for the CDR3: TGTGCCAGCAGCTTACAAGCCTACCAGGAGACCCAGTACCTC. This sequence encodes CASSLQAYQETQYL.